This T cell receptor beta chain originates from a study of siplizumab effects on memory and regulatory T cells. Germline-derived CDR1 and CDR2 are LNHDA and SQIVND (reference sequence). After removal of 2 bases from V and 4 bases from J, the junction contained 6 bases not matched to a gene. This CDR3 region has 15 residues. For every sample, about 10^5 TCR templates were assayed. The repertoire was sequenced with immunoSEQ multiplex PCR; TCRdb's copy has only in-frame clones and lacks some. This sample has fewer than 30,000 clones; 84% occur once, and the top ten carry around a quarter. Study observations and caveats: Confirmation was lacking for the suppressive function of proliferating Tregs derived from siplizumab cultures.

As to this clone: Its target is unknown.

This chain connects TRBV19 to TRBJ2-7; 9 bases agree with TRBD2. Sequenced: memory CD4+ T cells sorted from blood. The sequence derives from a human donor in good health. This chain's CDR3 is CASSIKAGGLYEQYF. The CDR3 DNA reads as TGTGCCAGTAGTATAAAAGCGGGAGGATTGTACGAGCAGTACTTC.